This is a list of T cell receptor beta chains from one sample in a study of T cells in Graves' hyperthyroidism and ophthalmopathy. Each CDR3 protein is one row after TCRdb ran MiXCR on the multiplex PCR reads. This table has roughly 630,000 distinct CDR3 sequences, approximately 15% appearing once. Sample: blood. These receptors were obtained from a woman in her twenties or thirties with Graves' hyperthyroidism. CDR3s include the opening cysteine and the closing phenylalanine or tryptophan. Fields, in order: J gene, CDR3 length, V gene, CDR3 protein.

J gene: TRBJ2-1
CDR3 length: 18
V gene: TRBV4-3
CDR3 protein: CASSHLGEGFSSYNEQFF

J gene: TRBJ2-1
CDR3 length: 16
V gene: TRBV12-3/TRBV12-4
CDR3 protein: CASSFHSGSTYNEQFF

J gene: TRBJ2-3
CDR3 length: 15
V gene: TRBV20-1
CDR3 protein: CSGSARSPSTDTQYF

J gene: TRBJ2-2
CDR3 length: 13
V gene: TRBV5-5
CDR3 protein: CASSFYLTGELFF

J gene: TRBJ2-2
CDR3 length: 14
V gene: TRBV7-2
CDR3 protein: CASSQTSGAGELFF

J gene: TRBJ2-3
CDR3 length: 13
V gene: TRBV30
CDR3 protein: CAWSSQGTDTQYF

J gene: TRBJ2-3
CDR3 length: 18
V gene: TRBV15
CDR3 protein: CATSKSGAASGVRDTQYF

J gene: TRBJ2-1
CDR3 length: 15
V gene: TRBV12-3/TRBV12-4
CDR3 protein: CASSAGTRRITEQFF

J gene: TRBJ1-5
CDR3 length: 18
V gene: TRBV30
CDR3 protein: CAWSVGRTGLFSNQPQHF

J gene: TRBJ2-7
CDR3 length: 15
V gene: TRBV10-1
CDR3 protein: CASSESVGDSYEQYF

J gene: TRBJ2-7
CDR3 length: 13
V gene: TRBV10-3
CDR3 protein: CAIGLAGVDEQYF

J gene: TRBJ1-1
CDR3 length: 15
V gene: TRBV12-3/TRBV12-4
CDR3 protein: CASSLVGLKGTEAFF

J gene: TRBJ2-7
CDR3 length: 16
V gene: TRBV20-1
CDR3 protein: CSATLAGGKGRYEQYF